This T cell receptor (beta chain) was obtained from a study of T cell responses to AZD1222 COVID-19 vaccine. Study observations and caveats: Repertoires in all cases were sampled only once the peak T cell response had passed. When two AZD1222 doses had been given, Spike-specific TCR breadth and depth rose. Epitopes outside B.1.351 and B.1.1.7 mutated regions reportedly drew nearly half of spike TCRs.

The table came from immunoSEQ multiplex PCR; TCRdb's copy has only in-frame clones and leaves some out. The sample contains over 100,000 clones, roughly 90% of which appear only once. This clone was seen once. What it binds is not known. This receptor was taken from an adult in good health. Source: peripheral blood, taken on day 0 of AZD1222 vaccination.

Here the CDR3 DNA reads TGCGCCAGCAGCTTGGGCGGGACTAGCGTCGCCTACGAGCAGTACTTC. It codes for CASSLGGTSVAYEQYF. The chain carries TRBV5-1 and TRBJ2-7, with 10 bases that match TRBD2. V dropped 0 bases and J dropped 2; count of bases not matched to a gene: 5. The CDR3 totals 16 residues. CDR1 and CDR2 (germline): SGHRS, YFSETQ.